The present TCR beta chain was sequenced within a study of T cells in Graves' hyperthyroidism and ophthalmopathy. Study-level points and caveats: Blood also held most thyroid clonotypes expanded beyond 0.001. The model made its ophthalmopathy prediction, and onset followed a median approximately 6 months later. Through a model of 13 V-J features, ophthalmopathy was separated from stable hyperthyroidism.

Authors of the study amplified TCR beta CDR3 regions from RNA transcripts. The TCR CDR3 first-round RT-PCR relied on the HTBI primer set. Each CDR3 protein gets one entry after TCRdb re-called the multiplex PCR reads with MiXCR. The sample has hundreds of thousands of distinct CDR3 sequences, 15% to 20% seen once. Germline-derived CDR1 and CDR2 are MDHEN and SYDVKM. V lost 4 bases and J lost 0, with 9 bases in between. The CDR3 consists of 14 residues. Many counts were recorded for this clonotype. As yet, its antigen is unknown. PBMCs came from about 10 ml fresh peripheral blood. The sequence was obtained from a man in his forties with Graves' ophthalmopathy. The V and J genes are TRBV28 and TRBJ1-1, with D possibly matching TRBD1 (6 bases). Sequenced: blood. The CDR3 here is CASSSGDMNTEAFF. The DNA for the CDR3 is TGTGCCAGCAGTTCCGGGGACATGAACACTGAAGCTTTCTTT. The full variable domain, its missing parts supplied by reference TRBV28 and TRBJ1-1, is DVKVTQSSRYLVKRTGEKVFLECVQDMDHENMFWYRQDPGLGLRLIYFSYDVKMKEKGDIPEGYSVSREKKERFSLILESASTNQTSMYLCASSSGDMNTEAFFGQGTRLTVV.